This T cell receptor (beta chain) was observed in a study of cytomegalovirus exposure and HLA in healthy donors. This PCR relied on a set of 60 Vbeta primers and 13 Jbeta primers. Repertoires were generated with immunoSEQ multiplex PCR, while TCRdb's copy carries only in-frame clones and drops some. The table counts roughly 51,000 clones; 11% lies in the top ten. Per germline, CDR1 MNHEY and CDR2 SMNVEV (reference sequence). V shed 8 bases and J shed 0 bases, with 14 bases lying between them. The CDR3 runs 15 residues. Source material: PBMCs. The sequence was collected from a woman aged 45-65 years in good health and CMV-seropositive. The chain is built from TRBV27 and TRBJ1-5; D is uncertain. The CDR3 here is CASSGRLDSNQPQHF. The CDR3 DNA follows: TGTGCCAGCTCCGGCAGACTCGATAGCAATCAGCCCCAGCATTTT.